This is a list of T cell receptor beta chains from one sample in a study of shared clonotypes between healthy human individuals. Assay used: immunoSEQ multiplex PCR; TCRdb lists only in-frame clones, some missing. Of just over 2,000,000 clones listed, roughly 94% are singletons. The sequencing sample was made of naive CD4+ T cells sorted from blood. The receptors derive from a man aged 18 to 30 in good health. CDR3s include the opening cysteine and the closing phenylalanine or tryptophan. Each record gives: J gene, clone size, D gene, V gene, CDR3 protein, CDR3 DNA. D genes are given only for firm matches. Part of the rows lack a size; the others show once, few, many or a class for expanded clones.

J: TRBJ2-7
size: NA
D: NA
V: TRBV18
CDR3: CASSRGGLLEQYF
DNA: TGTGCCAGCTCACGCGGCGGGCTCCTAGAGCAGTACTTC

J: TRBJ2-7
size: NA
D: NA
V: TRBV30
CDR3: CALGARNYEQYF
DNA: TGTGCCTTGGGGGCCAGGAACTACGAGCAGTACTTC

J: TRBJ1-5
size: NA
D: NA
V: TRBV10-2
CDR3: CASSESSGSNQPQHF
DNA: TGCGCCAGCAGTGAGTCTTCAGGGAGCAATCAGCCCCAGCATTTT

J: TRBJ1-4
size: few
D: NA
V: TRBV10-2
CDR3: CASSELEKLFF
DNA: TGCGCCAGCAGTGAATTGGAAAAACTGTTTTTT

J: TRBJ2-2
size: NA
D: TRBD1
V: TRBV4-1
CDR3: CASSQEDRDTGELFF
DNA: TGCGCCAGCAGCCAAGAGGACAGGGACACCGGGGAGCTGTTTTTT

J: TRBJ1-2
size: NA
D: NA
V: TRBV5-4
CDR3: CASSLGAGGKSYTF
DNA: TGTGCCAGCAGCTTGGGGGCCGGGGGGAAAAGCTACACCTTC

J: TRBJ2-5
size: few
D: NA
V: TRBV2
CDR3: CASSPGEKETQYF
DNA: TGTGCCAGCAGTCCCGGAGAGAAAGAGACCCAGTACTTC

J: TRBJ1-2
size: NA
D: TRBD1
V: TRBV10-3
CDR3: CAISEDRVFGYTF
DNA: TGTGCCATCAGCGAAGACAGGGTATTTGGGTACACCTTC

J: TRBJ2-3
size: NA
D: NA
V: TRBV27
CDR3: CASSRRGESDTQYF
DNA: TGTGCCAGCAGCCGTAGGGGGGAGTCAGATACGCAGTATTTT

J: TRBJ2-3
size: NA
D: TRBD2
V: TRBV9
CDR3: CASSQGTSGADTQYF
DNA: TGTGCCAGCAGCCAAGGGACTAGCGGGGCAGATACGCAGTATTTT

J: TRBJ2-7
size: NA
D: NA
V: TRBV29-1
CDR3: CSVQKASGTSYEQYF
DNA: TGCAGCGTCCAGAAGGCCAGCGGCACTTCCTACGAGCAGTACTTC

J: TRBJ2-7
size: NA
D: TRBD1
V: TRBV30
CDR3: CACSGTGARYEQYF
DNA: TGTGCCTGTTCTGGGACAGGGGCGCGGTACGAGCAGTACTTC

J: TRBJ1-2
size: NA
D: NA
V: TRBV19
CDR3: CASSIIGPSAGYGYTF
DNA: TGTGCCAGTAGTATAATAGGACCCTCAGCGGGCTATGGCTACACCTTC

J: TRBJ2-5
size: NA
D: TRBD1
V: TRBV7-9
CDR3: CASSSWLGTGGQETQYF
DNA: TGTGCCAGCAGCTCATGGCTCGGGACAGGGGGCCAAGAGACCCAGTACTTC

J: TRBJ2-1
size: NA
D: NA
V: TRBV6-5
CDR3: CASSYMAGTVNEQFF
DNA: TGTGCCAGCAGTTACATGGCGGGAACGGTCAATGAGCAGTTCTTC

J: TRBJ2-7
size: NA
D: NA
V: TRBV2
CDR3: CASKRDLYEQYF
DNA: TGTGCCAGCAAAAGAGACTTGTACGAGCAGTACTTC

J: TRBJ1-2
size: NA
D: TRBD1
V: TRBV7-2
CDR3: CASSGGGTANYGYTF
DNA: TGTGCCAGCAGCGGCGGCGGGACAGCTAACTATGGCTACACCTTC

J: TRBJ2-6
size: NA
D: NA
V: TRBV6-1
CDR3: CASQDRFSGANVLTF
DNA: TGTGCCAGCCAGGACCGGTTCTCTGGGGCCAACGTCCTGACTTTC

J: TRBJ1-2
size: NA
D: TRBD1
V: TRBV28
CDR3: CASRPGQGVNYGYTF
DNA: TGTGCCAGCAGACCGGGACAGGGAGTAAACTATGGCTACACCTTC

J: TRBJ1-1
size: NA
D: NA
V: TRBV4-3
CDR3: CASSQEIWQNTEAFF
DNA: TGCGCCAGCAGCCAAGAAATTTGGCAGAACACTGAAGCTTTCTTT

J: TRBJ2-3
size: NA
D: TRBD1
V: TRBV11-2
CDR3: CASSLAWTGTITDTQYF
DNA: TGTGCCAGCAGCTTAGCTTGGACAGGAACCATCACAGATACGCAGTATTTT

J: TRBJ2-5
size: NA
D: TRBD1
V: TRBV27
CDR3: CASSLGDRAGAQYF
DNA: TGTGCCAGCAGTTTAGGGGACAGGGCCGGGGCCCAGTACTTC

J: TRBJ1-6
size: NA
D: NA
V: TRBV2
CDR3: CASRGGVSSYNSPLHF
DNA: TGTGCCAGCAGGGGAGGCGTAAGCTCCTATAATTCACCCCTCCACTTT

J: TRBJ2-1
size: once
D: NA
V: TRBV18
CDR3: CASSPNRLGAGNEQFF
DNA: TGTGCCAGCTCACCAAATCGACTAGGGGCAGGCAATGAGCAGTTCTTC

J: TRBJ2-2
size: NA
D: TRBD2
V: TRBV4-2
CDR3: CASSQDLAGTSVTGELFF
DNA: TGTGCCAGCAGCCAAGATCTAGCCGGGACTAGCGTTACCGGGGAGCTGTTTTTT

J: TRBJ1-1
size: NA
D: NA
V: TRBV28
CDR3: CASRSGQNTEAFF
DNA: TGTGCCAGCAGATCGGGACAGAACACTGAAGCTTTCTTT

J: TRBJ1-5
size: NA
D: TRBD1
V: TRBV11-2
CDR3: CASSFRGGNQPQHF
DNA: TGTGCCAGCAGCTTCAGGGGGGGCAATCAGCCCCAGCATTTT

J: TRBJ2-7
size: NA
D: NA
V: TRBV7-3
CDR3: CASSLSGGPYEQYF
DNA: TGTGCCAGCAGCTTATCCGGGGGCCCCTACGAGCAGTACTTC

J: TRBJ1-2
size: NA
D: TRBD1
V: TRBV5-1
CDR3: CASSPGQGDYGYTF
DNA: TGCGCCAGCAGTCCCGGACAGGGAGACTATGGCTACACCTTC

J: TRBJ2-7
size: NA
D: NA
V: TRBV27
CDR3: CASSFGQGKTYEQYF
DNA: TGTGCCAGCAGTTTCGGGCAGGGGAAAACCTACGAGCAGTACTTC

J: TRBJ2-1
size: NA
D: TRBD2
V: TRBV5-1
CDR3: CASSLRTSTGEQFF
DNA: TGCGCCAGCAGCTTACGGACTAGCACCGGTGAGCAGTTCTTC

J: TRBJ2-7
size: NA
D: TRBD2
V: TRBV11-2
CDR3: CASSSSRRTSVNDEQYF
DNA: TGTGCCAGCAGCTCAAGCCGTCGGACTAGCGTAAACGACGAGCAGTACTTC

J: TRBJ1-1
size: NA
D: NA
V: TRBV5-1
CDR3: CASSIDLGTEAFF
DNA: TGCGCCAGCAGCATAGATCTGGGAACTGAAGCTTTCTTT

J: TRBJ2-2
size: NA
D: TRBD1
V: TRBV27
CDR3: CASSYAGTGSAGELFF
DNA: TGTGCCAGCAGTTACGCCGGGACAGGGAGTGCCGGGGAGCTGTTTTTT

J: TRBJ1-2
size: NA
D: NA
V: TRBV9
CDR3: CASSVGGREGYTF
DNA: TGTGCCAGCAGCGTAGGGGGGAGAGAGGGCTACACCTTC

J: TRBJ1-1
size: NA
D: TRBD1
V: TRBV7-9
CDR3: CASSSPDRQGTEAFF
DNA: TGTGCCAGCAGCTCACCTGACAGACAGGGGACTGAAGCTTTCTTT